This T cell receptor beta chain emerged from a study of identical twins. This clonotype has a handful of counts. From the 5' RACE reads, TCRdb called clonotypes with MiXCR, one entry per CDR3 protein. The table lists over 250,000 distinct CDR3 sequences, 7.5% to 9.5% of them singletons. CDR1 is GTSNPN, CDR2 SVGIG, per germline (reference sequence). CDR3 size: 13 residues. V shed 4 bases and J 6 bases; nucleotides not matched to a gene: 3. These data also formed part of another study, on yellow fever vaccine responses in identical twins.

This sequence originates from a woman between 18 and 29 years old in good health. This chain connects TRBV30 to TRBJ2-2; TRBD1 matches at 9 bases. The specimen sequenced was CD8+ T cells sorted from blood. CDR3 DNA: TGTGCCTGGACAACAGGGGGCGCCGGGGAGCTGTTTTTT. Translated, it gives CAWTTGGAGELFF.